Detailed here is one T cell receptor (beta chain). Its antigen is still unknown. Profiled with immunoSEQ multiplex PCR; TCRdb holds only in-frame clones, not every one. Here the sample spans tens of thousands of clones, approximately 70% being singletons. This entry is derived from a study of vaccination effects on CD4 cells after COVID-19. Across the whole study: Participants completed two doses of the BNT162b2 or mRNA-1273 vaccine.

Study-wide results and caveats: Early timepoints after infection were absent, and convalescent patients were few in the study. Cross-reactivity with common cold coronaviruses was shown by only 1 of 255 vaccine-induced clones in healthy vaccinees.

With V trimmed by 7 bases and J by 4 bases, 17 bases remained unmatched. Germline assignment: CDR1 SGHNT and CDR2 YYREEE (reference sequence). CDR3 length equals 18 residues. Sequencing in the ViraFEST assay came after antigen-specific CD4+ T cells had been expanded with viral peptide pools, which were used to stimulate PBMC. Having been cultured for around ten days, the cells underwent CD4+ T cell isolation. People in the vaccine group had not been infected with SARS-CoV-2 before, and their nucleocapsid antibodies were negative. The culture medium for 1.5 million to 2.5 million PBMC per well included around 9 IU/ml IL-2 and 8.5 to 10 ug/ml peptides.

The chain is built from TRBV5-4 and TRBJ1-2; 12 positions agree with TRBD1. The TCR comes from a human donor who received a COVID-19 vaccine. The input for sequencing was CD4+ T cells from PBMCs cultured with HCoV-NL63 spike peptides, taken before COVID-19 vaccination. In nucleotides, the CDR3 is TGTGCCAGCTCCAAAACCCCCGGGACAGGGGGCACTTTCTATGGCTACACCTTC. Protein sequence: CASSKTPGTGGTFYGYTF. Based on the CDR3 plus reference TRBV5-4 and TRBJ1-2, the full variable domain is ETGVTQSPTHLIKTRGQQVTLRCSSQSGHNTVSWYQQALGQGPQFIFQYYREEENGRGNFPPRFSGLQFPNYSSELNVNALELDDSALYLCASSKTPGTGGTFYGYTFGSGTRLTVV.